This TCR beta chain appears in the sequencing data of a study of blood T cell repertoires in COVID-19. The overall study: The analysed material was cDNA or gDNA that came from T cells, B-cell-depleted T cells, or PBMCs.

This CDR3 spans 17 amino acids. The germline CDR1 and CDR2 sequences are SGHTA and FQGNSA. Trimming cost V 2 bases and J 1 base, with 16 bases left between them. TCRdb keeps only in-frame clones here, not all; method: immunoSEQ multiplex PCR. The sample lists roughly 87,000 clones; about 82% were seen once. Sequencing was carried out using peripheral blood. The sequence was collected from a human donor in a cohort sampled during active COVID-19. V and J are TRBV7-2 and TRBJ2-3; maybe TRBD2 (7 bases). The DNA of the CDR3 is TGTGCCAGCAGCTTACCCTGGGGAGGGGGAGGCACAGATACGCAGTATTTT. This translates into CASSLPWGGGGTDTQYF.